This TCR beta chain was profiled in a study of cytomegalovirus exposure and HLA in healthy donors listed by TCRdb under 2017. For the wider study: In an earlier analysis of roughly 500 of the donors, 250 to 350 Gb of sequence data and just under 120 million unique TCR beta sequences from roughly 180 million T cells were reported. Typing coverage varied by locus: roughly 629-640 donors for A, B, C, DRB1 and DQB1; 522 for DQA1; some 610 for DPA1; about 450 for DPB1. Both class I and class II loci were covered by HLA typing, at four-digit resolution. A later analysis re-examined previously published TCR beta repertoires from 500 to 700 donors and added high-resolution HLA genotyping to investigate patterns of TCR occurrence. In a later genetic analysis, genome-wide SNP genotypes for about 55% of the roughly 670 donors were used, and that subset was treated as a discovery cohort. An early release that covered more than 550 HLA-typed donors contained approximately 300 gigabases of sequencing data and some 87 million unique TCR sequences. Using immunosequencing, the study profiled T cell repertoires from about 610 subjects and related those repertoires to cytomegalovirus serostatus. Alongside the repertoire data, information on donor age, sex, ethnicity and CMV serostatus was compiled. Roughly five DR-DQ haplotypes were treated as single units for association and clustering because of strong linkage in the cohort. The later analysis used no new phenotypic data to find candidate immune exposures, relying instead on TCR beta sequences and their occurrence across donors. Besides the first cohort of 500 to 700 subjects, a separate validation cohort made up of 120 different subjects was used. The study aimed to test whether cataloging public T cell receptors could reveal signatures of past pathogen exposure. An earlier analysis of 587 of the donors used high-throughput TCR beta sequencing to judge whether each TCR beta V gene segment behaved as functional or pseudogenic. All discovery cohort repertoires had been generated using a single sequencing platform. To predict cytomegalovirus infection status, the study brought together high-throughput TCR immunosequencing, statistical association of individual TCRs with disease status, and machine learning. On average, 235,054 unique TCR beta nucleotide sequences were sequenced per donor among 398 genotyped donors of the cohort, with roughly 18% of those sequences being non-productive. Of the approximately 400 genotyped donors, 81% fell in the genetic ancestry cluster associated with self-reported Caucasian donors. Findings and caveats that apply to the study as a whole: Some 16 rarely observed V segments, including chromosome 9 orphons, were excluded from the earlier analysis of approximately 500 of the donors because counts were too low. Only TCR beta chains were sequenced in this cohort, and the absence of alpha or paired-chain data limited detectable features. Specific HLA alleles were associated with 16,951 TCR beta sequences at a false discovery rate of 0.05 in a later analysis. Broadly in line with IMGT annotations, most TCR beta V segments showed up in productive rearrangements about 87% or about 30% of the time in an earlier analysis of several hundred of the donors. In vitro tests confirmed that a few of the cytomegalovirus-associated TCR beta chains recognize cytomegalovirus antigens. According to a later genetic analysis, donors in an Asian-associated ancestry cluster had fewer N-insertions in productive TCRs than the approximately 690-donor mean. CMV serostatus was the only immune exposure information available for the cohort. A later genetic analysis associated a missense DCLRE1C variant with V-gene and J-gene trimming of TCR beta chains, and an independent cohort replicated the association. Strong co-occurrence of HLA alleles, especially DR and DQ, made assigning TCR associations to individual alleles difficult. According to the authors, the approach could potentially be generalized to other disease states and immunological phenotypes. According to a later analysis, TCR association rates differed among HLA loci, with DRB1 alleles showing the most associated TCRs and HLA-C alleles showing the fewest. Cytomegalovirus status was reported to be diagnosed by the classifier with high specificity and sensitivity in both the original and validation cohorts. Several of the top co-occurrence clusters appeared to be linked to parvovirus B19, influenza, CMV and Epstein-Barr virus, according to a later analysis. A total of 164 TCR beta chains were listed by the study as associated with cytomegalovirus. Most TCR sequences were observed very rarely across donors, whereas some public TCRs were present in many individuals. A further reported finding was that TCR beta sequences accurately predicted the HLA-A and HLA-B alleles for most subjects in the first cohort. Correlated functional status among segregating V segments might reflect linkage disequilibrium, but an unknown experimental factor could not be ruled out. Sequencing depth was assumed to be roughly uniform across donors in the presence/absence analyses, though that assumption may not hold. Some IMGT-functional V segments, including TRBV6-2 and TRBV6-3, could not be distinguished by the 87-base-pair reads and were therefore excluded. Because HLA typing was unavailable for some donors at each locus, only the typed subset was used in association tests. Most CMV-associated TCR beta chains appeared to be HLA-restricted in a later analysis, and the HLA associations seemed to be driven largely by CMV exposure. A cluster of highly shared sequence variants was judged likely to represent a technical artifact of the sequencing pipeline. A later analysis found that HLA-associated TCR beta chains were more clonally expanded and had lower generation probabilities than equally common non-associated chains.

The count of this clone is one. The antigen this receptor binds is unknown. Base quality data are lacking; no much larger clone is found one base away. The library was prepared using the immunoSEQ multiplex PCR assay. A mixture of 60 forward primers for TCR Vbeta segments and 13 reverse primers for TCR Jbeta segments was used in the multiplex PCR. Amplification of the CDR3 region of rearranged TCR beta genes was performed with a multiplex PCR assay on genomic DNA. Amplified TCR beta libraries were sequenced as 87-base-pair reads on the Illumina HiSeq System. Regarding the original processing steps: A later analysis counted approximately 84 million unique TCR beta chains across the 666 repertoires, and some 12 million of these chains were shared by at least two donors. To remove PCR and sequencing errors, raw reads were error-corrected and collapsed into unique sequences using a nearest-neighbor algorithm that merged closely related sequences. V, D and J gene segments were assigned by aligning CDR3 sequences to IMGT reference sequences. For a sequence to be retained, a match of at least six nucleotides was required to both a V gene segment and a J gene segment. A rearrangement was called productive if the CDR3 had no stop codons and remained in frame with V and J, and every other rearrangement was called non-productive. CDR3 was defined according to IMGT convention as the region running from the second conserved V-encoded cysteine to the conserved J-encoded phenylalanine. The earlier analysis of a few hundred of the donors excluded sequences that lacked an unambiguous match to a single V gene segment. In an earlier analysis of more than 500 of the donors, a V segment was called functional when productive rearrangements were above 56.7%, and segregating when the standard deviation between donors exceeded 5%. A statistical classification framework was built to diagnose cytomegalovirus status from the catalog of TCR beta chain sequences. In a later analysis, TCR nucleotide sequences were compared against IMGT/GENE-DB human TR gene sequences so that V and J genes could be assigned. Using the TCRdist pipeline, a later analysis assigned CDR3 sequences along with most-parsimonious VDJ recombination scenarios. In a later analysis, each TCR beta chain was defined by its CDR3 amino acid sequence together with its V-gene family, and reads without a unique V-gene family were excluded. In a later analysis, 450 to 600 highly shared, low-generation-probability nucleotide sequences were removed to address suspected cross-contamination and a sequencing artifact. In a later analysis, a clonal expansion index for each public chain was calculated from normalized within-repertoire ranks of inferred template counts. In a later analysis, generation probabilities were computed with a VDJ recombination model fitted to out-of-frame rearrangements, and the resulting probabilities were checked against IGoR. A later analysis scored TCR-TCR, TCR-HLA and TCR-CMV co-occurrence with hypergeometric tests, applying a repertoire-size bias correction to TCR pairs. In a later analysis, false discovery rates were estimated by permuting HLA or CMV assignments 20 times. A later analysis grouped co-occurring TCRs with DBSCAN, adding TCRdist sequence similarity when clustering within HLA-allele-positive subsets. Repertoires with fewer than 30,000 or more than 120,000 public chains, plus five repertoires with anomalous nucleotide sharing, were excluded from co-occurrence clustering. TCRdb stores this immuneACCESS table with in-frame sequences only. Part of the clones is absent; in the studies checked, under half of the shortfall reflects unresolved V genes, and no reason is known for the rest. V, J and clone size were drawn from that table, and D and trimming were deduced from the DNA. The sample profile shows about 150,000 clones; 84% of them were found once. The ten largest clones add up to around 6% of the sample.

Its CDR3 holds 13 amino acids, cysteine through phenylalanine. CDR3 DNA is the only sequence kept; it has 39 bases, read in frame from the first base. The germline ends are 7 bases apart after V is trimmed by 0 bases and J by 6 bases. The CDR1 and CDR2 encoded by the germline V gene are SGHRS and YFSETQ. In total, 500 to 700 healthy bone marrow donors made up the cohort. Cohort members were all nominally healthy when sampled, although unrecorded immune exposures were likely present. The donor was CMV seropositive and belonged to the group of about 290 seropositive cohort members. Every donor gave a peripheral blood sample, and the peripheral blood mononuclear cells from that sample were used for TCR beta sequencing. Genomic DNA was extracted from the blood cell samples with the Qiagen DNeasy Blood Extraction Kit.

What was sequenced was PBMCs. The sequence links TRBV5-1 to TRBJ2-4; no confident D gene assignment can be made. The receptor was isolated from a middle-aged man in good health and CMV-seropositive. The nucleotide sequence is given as TGCGCCAGCAGCTTGGACAATCCAAACATTCAGTACTTC. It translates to CASSLDNPNIQYF. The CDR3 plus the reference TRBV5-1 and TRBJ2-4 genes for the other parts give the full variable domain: KAGVTQTPRYLIKTRGQQVTLSCSPISGHRSVSWYQQTPGQGLQFLFEYFSETQRNKGNFPGRFSGRQFSNSRSEMNVSTLELGDSALYLCASSLDNPNIQYFGAGTRLSVL.